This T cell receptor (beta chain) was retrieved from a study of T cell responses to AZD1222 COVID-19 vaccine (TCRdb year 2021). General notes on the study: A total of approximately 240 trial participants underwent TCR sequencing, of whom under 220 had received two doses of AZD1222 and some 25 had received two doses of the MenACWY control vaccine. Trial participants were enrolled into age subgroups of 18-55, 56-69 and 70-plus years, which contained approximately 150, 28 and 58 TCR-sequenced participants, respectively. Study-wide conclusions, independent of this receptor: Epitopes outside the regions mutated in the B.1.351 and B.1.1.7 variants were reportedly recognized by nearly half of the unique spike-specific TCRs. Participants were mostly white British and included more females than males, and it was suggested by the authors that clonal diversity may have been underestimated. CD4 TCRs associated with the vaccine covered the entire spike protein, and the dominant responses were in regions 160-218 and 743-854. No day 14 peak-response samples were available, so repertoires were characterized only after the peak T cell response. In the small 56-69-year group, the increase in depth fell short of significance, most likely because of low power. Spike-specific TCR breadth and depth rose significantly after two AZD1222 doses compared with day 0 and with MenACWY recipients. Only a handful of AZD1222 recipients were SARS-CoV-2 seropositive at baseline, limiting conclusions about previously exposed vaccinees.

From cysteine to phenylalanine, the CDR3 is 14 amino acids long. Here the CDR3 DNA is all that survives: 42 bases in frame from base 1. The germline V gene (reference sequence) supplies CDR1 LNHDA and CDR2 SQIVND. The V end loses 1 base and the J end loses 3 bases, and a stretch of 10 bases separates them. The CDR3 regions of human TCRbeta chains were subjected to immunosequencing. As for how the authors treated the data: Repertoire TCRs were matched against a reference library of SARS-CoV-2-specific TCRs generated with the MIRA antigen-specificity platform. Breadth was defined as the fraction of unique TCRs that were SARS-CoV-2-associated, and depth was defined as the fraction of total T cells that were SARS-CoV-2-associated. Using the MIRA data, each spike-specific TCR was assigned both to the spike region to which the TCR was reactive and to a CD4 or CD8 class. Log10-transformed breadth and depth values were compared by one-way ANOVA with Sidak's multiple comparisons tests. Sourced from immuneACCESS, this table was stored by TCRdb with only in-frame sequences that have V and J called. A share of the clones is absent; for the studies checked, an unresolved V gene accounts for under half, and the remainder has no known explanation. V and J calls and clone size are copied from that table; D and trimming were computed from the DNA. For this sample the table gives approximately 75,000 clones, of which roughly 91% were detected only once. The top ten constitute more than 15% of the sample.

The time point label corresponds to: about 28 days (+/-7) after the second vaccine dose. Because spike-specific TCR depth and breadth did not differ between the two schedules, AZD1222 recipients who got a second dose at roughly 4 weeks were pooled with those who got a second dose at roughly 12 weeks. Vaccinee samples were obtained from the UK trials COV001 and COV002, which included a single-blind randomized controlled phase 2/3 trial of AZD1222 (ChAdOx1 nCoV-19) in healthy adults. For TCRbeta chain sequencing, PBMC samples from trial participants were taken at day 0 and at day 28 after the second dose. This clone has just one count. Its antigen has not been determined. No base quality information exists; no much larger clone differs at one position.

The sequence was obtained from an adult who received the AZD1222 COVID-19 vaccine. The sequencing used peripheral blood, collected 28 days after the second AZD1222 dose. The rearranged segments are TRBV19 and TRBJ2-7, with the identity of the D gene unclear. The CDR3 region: CASSIVSFGYEQYF. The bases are TGTGCCAGTAGTATAGTGTCCTTTGGCTACGAGCAGTACTTC.